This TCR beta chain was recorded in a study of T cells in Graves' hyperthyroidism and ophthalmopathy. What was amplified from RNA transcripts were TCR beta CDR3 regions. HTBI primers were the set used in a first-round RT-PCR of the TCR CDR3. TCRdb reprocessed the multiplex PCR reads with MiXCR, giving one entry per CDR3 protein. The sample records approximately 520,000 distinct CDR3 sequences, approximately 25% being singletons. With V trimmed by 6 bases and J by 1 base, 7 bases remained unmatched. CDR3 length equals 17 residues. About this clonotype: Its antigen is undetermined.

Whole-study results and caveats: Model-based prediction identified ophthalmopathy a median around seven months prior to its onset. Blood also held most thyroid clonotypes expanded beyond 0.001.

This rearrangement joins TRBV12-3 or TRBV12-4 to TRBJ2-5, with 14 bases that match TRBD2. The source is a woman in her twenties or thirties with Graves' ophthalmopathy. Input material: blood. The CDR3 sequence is CASRPIGTSGGQETQYF. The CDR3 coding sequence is TGTGCCAGCAGGCCTATCGGGACTAGCGGGGGCCAAGAGACCCAGTACTTC.